This passage covers 5 T cell receptor beta chains from one sample sequenced in a study of blood T cell repertoires in COVID-19. The data were produced by immunoSEQ multiplex PCR, yet TCRdb's version contains in-frame clones alone and is incomplete. There are around 180,000 clones in the sample; around 80% occur only once, and about 15% lies in the top ten. The sample taken for sequencing was PBMCs or T cells enriched from blood (not recorded which). The receptor source for this set is a woman aged 50 to 60 with acute COVID-19.

This clone was seen a few times. The CDR3 reads CASMGAANEKLFF. The CDR3, as DNA: TGTGCCAGCATGGGGGCGGCTAATGAAAAACTGTTTTTT. The chain uses TRBV6-5 and TRBJ1-4, with TRBD1 as a possible D gene (6 bases). Deletions cut 7 bases from V and 3 bases from J, with 9 bases between. Looked up from germline, CDR1 is MNHEY and CDR2 is SVGAGI. This CDR3 comprises 13 residues.

This clone has more than one count but fewer than ten. The chain employs TRBV5-1 and TRBJ1-4; possibly TRBD1 for D (5 bases). V was cut by 5 bases and J by 6 bases, with 8 bases left in between. The CDR3 consists of 12 residues. Germline CDR1 SGHRS, CDR2 YFSETQ. CDR3 bases: TGCGCCAGCAGACAGGCGGATGAAAAACTGTTTTTT. Protein product: CASRQADEKLFF.

The chain is built from TRBV19 and TRBJ1-1; D is possibly TRBD1 (6 bases). Deletions cut 10 bases from V and 1 base from J, with 10 bases between. This CDR3 has 12 residues. The germline V gene has CDR1 LNHDA and CDR2 SQIVND (reference sequence). CDR3 region: CAIKDRNTEAFF. The CDR3 region has the DNA TGTGCCATCAAGGACAGGAACACTGAAGCTTTCTTT.

In its sample, this clone was seen once. This chain's CDR3 is CASKGLAWSDTQYF. In DNA form, the CDR3 reads TGTGCCAGTAAGGGACTGGCGTGGTCAGATACGCAGTATTTT. The chain recombines TRBV19 with TRBJ2-3; possible D gene TRBD2, 6 bases. Trimming removed 7 bases at V and 4 bases at J, with 15 bases between. Germline V lookup: CDR1 LNHDA, CDR2 SQIVND (reference sequence). The CDR3 has 14 amino acids.

The rearrangement links TRBV12-5 to TRBJ2-3, with TRBD1 as a possible D gene (6 bases). There are 17 residues in the CDR3. Germline CDR1 reads LGHNT; CDR2 reads FRNRAP. V dropped 0 bases and J dropped 1 base, with 14 bases sitting between them. CDR3 residues: CASGLVHRAHRTDTQYF. CDR3 nucleotides: TGTGCTAGTGGTTTGGTTCACAGGGCTCACCGCACAGATACGCAGTATTTT.